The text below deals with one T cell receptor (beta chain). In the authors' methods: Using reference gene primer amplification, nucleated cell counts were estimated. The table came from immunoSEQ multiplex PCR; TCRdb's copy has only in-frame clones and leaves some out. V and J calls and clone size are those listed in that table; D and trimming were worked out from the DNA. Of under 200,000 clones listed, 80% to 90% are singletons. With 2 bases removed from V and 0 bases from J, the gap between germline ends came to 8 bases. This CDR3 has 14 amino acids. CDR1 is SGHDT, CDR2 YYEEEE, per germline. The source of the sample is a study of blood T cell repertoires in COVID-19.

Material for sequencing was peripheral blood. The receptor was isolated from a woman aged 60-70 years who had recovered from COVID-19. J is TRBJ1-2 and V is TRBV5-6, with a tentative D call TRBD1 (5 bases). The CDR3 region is CASSLTTANYGYTF. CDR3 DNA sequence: TGTGCCAGCAGCTTAACGACAGCTAACTATGGCTACACCTTC.